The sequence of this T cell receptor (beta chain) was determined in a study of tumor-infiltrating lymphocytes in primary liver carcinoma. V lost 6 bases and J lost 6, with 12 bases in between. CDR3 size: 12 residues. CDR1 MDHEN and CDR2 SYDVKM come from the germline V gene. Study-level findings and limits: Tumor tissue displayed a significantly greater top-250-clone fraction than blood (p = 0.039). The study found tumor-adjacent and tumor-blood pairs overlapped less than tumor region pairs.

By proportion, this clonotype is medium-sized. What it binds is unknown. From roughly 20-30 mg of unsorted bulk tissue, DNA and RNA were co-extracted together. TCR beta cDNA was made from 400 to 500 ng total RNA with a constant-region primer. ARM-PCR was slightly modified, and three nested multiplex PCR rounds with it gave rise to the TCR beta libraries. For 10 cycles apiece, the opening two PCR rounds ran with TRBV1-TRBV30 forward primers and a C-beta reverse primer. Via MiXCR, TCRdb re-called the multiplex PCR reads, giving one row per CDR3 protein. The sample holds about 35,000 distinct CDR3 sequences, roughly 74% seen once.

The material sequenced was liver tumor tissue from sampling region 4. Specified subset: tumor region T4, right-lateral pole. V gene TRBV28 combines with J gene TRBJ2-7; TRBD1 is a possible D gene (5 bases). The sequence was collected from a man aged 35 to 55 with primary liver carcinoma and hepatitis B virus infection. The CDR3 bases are TGTGCCAGCAGGCCACTACAGGCCGAGCAGTACTTC. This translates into CASRPLQAEQYF. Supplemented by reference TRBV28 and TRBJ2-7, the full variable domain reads DVKVTQSSRYLVKRTGEKVFLECVQDMDHENMFWYRQDPGLGLRLIYFSYDVKMKEKGDIPEGYSVSREKKERFSLILESASTNQTSMYLCASRPLQAEQYFGPGTRLTVT.